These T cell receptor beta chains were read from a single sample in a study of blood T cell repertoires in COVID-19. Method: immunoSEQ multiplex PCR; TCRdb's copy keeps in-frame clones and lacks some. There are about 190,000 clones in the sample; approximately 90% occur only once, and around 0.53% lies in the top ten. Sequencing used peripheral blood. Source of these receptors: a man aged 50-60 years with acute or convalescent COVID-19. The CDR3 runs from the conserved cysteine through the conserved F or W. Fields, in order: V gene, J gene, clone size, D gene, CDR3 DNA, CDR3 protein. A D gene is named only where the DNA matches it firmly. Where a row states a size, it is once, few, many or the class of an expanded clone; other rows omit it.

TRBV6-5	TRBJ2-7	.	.	TGTGCCAGCAGTTACTCCCCAGCGGTAGCGACTTACGAGCAGTACTTC	CASSYSPAVATYEQYF
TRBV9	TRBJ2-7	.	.	TGTGCCAGCAGCGTAGTGGTGAGGCACTACGAGCAGTACTTC	CASSVVVRHYEQYF
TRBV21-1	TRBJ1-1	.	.	TGTGCCAGCAGCAAAGAGAAAGACAGCAGCATGAACACTGAAGCTTTCTTT	CASSKEKDSSMNTEAFF
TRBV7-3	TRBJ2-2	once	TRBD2	TGTGCCAGCAGCTTAACAGGGACTAGCCGAACCGGGGAGCTGTTTTTT	CASSLTGTSRTGELFF
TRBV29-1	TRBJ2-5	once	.	TGCAGCGTTGCTGGAATTTCGGGAGAGACCCAGTACTTC	CSVAGISGETQYF
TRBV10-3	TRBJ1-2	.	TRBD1	TGTGCCACCGCGCCTCCGGGACAGGGCTATGGCTACACCTTC	CATAPPGQGYGYTF
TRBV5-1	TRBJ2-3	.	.	TGCGCCAGCAGCTTGGCCATAGCAGACAGCACAGATACGCAGTATTTT	CASSLAIADSTDTQYF
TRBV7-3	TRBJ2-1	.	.	TGTGCCAGCAGCTCAACCCTAACCGCCTACAATGAGCAGTTCTTC	CASSSTLTAYNEQFF
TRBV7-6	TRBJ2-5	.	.	TGTGCCAGCAGCCGCGGCGGGTCCCAGTACTTC	CASSRGGSQYF
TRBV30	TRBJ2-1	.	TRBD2	TGTGCCTGGAGTAGAAGCGGGGTCTACAATGAGCAGTTCTTC	CAWSRSGVYNEQFF
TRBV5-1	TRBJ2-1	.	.	TGCGCCAGCAGCTTGTCGGGTTACAATGAGCAGTTCTTC	CASSLSGYNEQFF
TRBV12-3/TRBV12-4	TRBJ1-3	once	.	TGTGCCAGCAGGACTGAAAACACCATATATTTT	CASRTENTIYF
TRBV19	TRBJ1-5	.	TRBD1	TGTGCCAGTAGTTGGGACAGGGTGTATCAGCCCCAGCATTTT	CASSWDRVYQPQHF
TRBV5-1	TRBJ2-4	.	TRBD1	TGCGCCAGCAGCCCGGGACAGGGATTCAACATTCAGTACTTC	CASSPGQGFNIQYF
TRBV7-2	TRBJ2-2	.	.	TGTGCCAGCAGCCCGTGGGCAGGGCTCACCGGGGAGCTGTTTTTT	CASSPWAGLTGELFF
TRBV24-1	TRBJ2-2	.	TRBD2	TGTGCCACCAGTGAAGGACTAGCGGGAGGCGGGGAGCTGTTTTTT	CATSEGLAGGGELFF
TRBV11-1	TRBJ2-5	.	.	TGTGCCAGCCAGGGCAGGGGGGTCCAAGAGACCCAGTACTTC	CASQGRGVQETQYF
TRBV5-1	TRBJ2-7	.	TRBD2	TGCGCCAGCAGCTTTCTGACTAGCGGGAGAAAATACGAGCAGTACTTC	CASSFLTSGRKYEQYF
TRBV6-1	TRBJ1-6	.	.	TGTGCCAGCAGTGAGCGGAGGGTATCCTATAATTCACCCCTCCACTTT	CASSERRVSYNSPLHF
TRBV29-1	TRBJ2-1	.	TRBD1	TGCAGCGGAGTCAGGGGGCATGAGCAGTTCTTC	CSGVRGHEQFF
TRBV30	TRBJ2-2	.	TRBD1	TGTGCCTGGGGGACAGGGGTCAGCGGGTTCACCGGGGAGCTGTTTTTT	CAWGTGVSGFTGELFF
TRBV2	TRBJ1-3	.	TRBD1	TGTGCCAGCAGTGTCGACAGGGCGGCTGGAAACACCATATATTTT	CASSVDRAAGNTIYF
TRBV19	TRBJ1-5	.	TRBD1	TGTGCCAGTAGTATTCGGCAGGGGGCTAATCCCCAGCATTTT	CASSIRQGANPQHF
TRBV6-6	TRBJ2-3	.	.	TGTGCCAGCACCCAGGCCACAGATACGCAGTATTTT	CASTQATDTQYF
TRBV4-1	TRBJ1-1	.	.	TGCGCCAGCAGCCCTCTAGCTGGGTCCATCGAAGCTTTCTTT	CASSPLAGSIEAFF
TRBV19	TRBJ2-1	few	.	TGTGCCAGTAGTATCTACCTCGAAACGAACAATGAGCAGTTCTTC	CASSIYLETNNEQFF
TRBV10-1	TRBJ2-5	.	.	TGCGCCAGCAGTGAGTCCACAGGCCGAGAGACCCAGTACTTC	CASSESTGRETQYF
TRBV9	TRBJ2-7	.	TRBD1	TGTGCCAGCAGCGCCCCCCAGACAGGGAACTACGAGCAGTACTTC	CASSAPQTGNYEQYF
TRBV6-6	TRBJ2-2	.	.	TGTGCCAGCAGTTACGGAGCGGGTGCGAACACCGGGGAGCTGTTTTTT	CASSYGAGANTGELFF
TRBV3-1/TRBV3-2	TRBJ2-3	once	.	TGTGCCAGCAGCCACCAGACACTCACAGATACGCAGTATTTT	CASSHQTLTDTQYF
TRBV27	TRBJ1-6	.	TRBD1	TGTGCCAGCAGTTCTGGGGGACAGGGTCGTAATTCACCCCTCCACTTT	CASSSGGQGRNSPLHF
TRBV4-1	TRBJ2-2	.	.	TGCGCCAGCAGCCACCCCGGGCGGGACCCGACGGACACCGGGGAGCTGTTTTTT	CASSHPGRDPTDTGELFF
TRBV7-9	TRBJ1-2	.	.	TGTGCCAGCAGCCTAGGGACAAGGGGGACCTATGGCTACACCTTC	CASSLGTRGTYGYTF
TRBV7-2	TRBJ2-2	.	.	TGTGCCAGCAGCTTAGGAGGGCAGGGGACGACCGGGGAGCTGTTTTTT	CASSLGGQGTTGELFF
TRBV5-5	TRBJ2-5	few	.	TGTGCCAGCAGCCTGGGGGGAGGAAGTGAGACCCAGTACTTC	CASSLGGGSETQYF
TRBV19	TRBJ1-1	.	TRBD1	TGTGCCAGTAGTTTGAGACAGGGTGCATCCACTGAAGCTTTCTTT	CASSLRQGASTEAFF
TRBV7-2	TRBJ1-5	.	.	TGTGCCAGCAGCTTAAGAGCGGAGCAGCCCCAGCATTTT	CASSLRAEQPQHF
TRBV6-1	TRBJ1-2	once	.	TGTGCCAGCAGTGAAAGGTCAGAGGGAAATCCCTATGGCTACACCTTC	CASSERSEGNPYGYTF
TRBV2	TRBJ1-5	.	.	TGTGCCAGCGGAATGGGCAATAGCAATCAGCCCCAGCATTTT	CASGMGNSNQPQHF
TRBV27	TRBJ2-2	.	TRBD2	TGTGCCAGCAGCTCAGCGGGGGAGCGGGTGGGGCAGCGGGGCACCGGGGAGCTGTTTTTT	CASSSAGERVGQRGTGELFF
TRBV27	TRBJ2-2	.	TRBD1	TGTGCCAGCAGTTTCTCCGGGACAGGGGTTTTCACCGGGGAGCTGTTTTTT	CASSFSGTGVFTGELFF
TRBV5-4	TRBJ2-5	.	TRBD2	TGTGCCAGCAGCTTTAATCAAGCGGGAGGCCGGGGCGGAGAGACCCAGTACTTC	CASSFNQAGGRGGETQYF
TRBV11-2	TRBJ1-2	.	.	TGTGCCAGCAGCTTATCTCCCCGGGACAGCTACACCTTC	CASSLSPRDSYTF
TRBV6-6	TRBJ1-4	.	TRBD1	TGTGCCAGCAGTAACCGGGACAGGGGTGTTAATGAAAAACTGTTTTTT	CASSNRDRGVNEKLFF
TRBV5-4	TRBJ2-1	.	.	TGTGCCAGCAGCTTGGGGAGCGGAGGAGTCTCCTACAATGAGCAGTTCTTC	CASSLGSGGVSYNEQFF
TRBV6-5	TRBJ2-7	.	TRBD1	TGTGCCAGCAGTTCGGGACAGAGCTACGAGCAGTACTTC	CASSSGQSYEQYF
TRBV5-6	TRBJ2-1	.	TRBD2	TGTGCCAGCAGCTTGTTGGGAGGGCTGGATGAGCAGTTCTTC	CASSLLGGLDEQFF
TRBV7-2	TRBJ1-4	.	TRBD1	TGTGCCAGCAGCCGGTGGACAGGGGGCCGGGAAAAACTGTTTTTT	CASSRWTGGREKLFF
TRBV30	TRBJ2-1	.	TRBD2	TGTGCCTGGAGCTCGTCCGGGAGGGTGCAGTTCTTC	CAWSSSGRVQFF
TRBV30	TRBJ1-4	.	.	TGTGCCTGGAGTGGGATACAGGGAGAGGAAAAACTGTTTTTT	CAWSGIQGEEKLFF
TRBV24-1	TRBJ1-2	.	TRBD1	TGTGCCACCAGTGATCAGGGACAGGCGTATGGCTACACCTTC	CATSDQGQAYGYTF
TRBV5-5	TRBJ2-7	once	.	TGTGCCAGCAGCTTGGACGGGAGATGGGACGAGCAGTACTTC	CASSLDGRWDEQYF